This record covers a single TCR beta chain. Antigen unknown. CDR1 is KGHSH and CDR2 is LQKENI in the germline V gene. This CDR3 has 14 residues. V was pared by 2 bases and J by 5 bases, with 3 bases of the junction left unmatched. The sample belongs to a study of PD-1 blockade in classical Hodgkin lymphoma. Study-level information: Nivolumab was given intravenously to patients at 3 mg/kg every 2 weeks. The study, taken as a whole, reports: No one has yet defined what causes the repertoire differences, which may be disease activity or prior therapy. The baseline diversity of complete responders showed similarity to that of newly diagnosed patients.

Following autologous stem cell transplantation, relapse occurred in every patient, and exposure to brentuximab vedotin varied. Complete response, partial response or progressive disease constituted the best responses recorded. Sequencing used immunoSEQ multiplex PCR; TCRdb keeps in-frame clones, though not all of them. Of about 110,000 clones in the sample, 70% to 90% were seen once. Sequencing used peripheral blood mononuclear cells (PBMCs), obtained before the second cycle of nivolumab. This clonotype originated in a human donor with classical Hodgkin lymphoma. The V call is TRBV18, the J call TRBJ1-2; 9 bases are a match to TRBD1. The CDR3 sequence is CASSPGTGRYGYTF. CDR3 nucleotide sequence: TGTGCCAGCTCACCAGGGACAGGGAGGTATGGCTACACCTTC.